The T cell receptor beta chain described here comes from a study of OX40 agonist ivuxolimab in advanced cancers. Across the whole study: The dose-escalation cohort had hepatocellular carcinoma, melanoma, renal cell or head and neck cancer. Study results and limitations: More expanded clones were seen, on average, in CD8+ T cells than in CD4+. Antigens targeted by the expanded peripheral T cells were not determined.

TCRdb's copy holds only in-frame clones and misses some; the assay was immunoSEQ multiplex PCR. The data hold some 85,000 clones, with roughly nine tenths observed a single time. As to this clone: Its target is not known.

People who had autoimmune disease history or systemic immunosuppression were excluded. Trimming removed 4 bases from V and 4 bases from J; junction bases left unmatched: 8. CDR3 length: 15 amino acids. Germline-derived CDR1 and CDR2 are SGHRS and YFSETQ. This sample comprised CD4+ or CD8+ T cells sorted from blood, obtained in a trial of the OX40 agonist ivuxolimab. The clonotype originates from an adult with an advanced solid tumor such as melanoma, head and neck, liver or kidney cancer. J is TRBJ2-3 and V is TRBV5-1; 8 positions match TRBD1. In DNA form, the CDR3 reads TGCGCCAGCAGCCCCGGACAGGGATGGTCAGATACGCAGTATTTT. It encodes CASSPGQGWSDTQYF. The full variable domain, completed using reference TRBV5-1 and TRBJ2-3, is KAGVTQTPRYLIKTRGQQVTLSCSPISGHRSVSWYQQTPGQGLQFLFEYFSETQRNKGNFPGRFSGRQFSNSRSEMNVSTLELGDSALYLCASSPGQGWSDTQYFGPGTRLTVL.